The following is a T cell receptor beta chain sequence with its context. Its antigen remains undetermined. Base qualities were left out, and no much larger clone turns up one base away. At the junction V is shortened by 3 bases and J by 3 bases; bases outside the gene matches: 8. CDR3 length: 15 amino acids, cysteine to phenylalanine. Only the CDR3 part of the read is kept: 45 bases, read in frame from the first base. CDR1 and CDR2 are drawn from the germline V gene: SGHTS, YDEGEE. Whole blood was collected in K2EDTA tubes by collaborating institutions according to the institutions' own protocols. For TCRbeta analysis, collaborators shipped samples in one of three forms: frozen whole blood, isolated PBMCs, or DNA extracted from either of those sample types. This entry comes from a study of blood T cell repertoires in COVID-19 (dated by TCRdb to 2019 to 2021). At the level of the whole study: Collaborator samples came from the United States, Italy and Spain and covered acute and convalescent phases of COVID-19. The prospective study material was composed of cDNA or gDNA derived from T cells, B-cell-depleted T cells, or PBMCs. Deeply sampled blood TCRbeta repertoires from subjects exposed to, actively infected with, or recovered from COVID-19 were included in the dataset. The repertoires were released in a freely available public database intended as a resource for research on the immune response to SARS-CoV-2. Samples came from the ongoing ImmuneRACE study (first 160 participants) plus 1,254 subjects from 6 global collaborators. A de-identified subject ID, COVID-19 status, age in years and sex were almost always included in the sample metadata. HLA class I and class II types, where available, came from metadata supplied by the sample provider rather than from assay-based typing. Summary of the overall study and its limitations: The quantity of clinical and demographic metadata differed by source and by participant and was supplied without curation.

TCRbeta CDR3 regions were amplified from genomic DNA using the immunoSEQ Assay, a bias-controlled multiplex PCR. As for how the authors treated the data: The number of nucleated cells in each sample was estimated from the amplification of reference gene primers within the assay. To quantify the absolute abundance of each unique TCRbeta CDR3 rearrangement, sequence reads were collapsed and filtered. For each sample, productive Simpson clonality was calculated as the square root of Simpson's diversity index across productive rearrangements. TCRdb's version of the immuneACCESS table is confined to in-frame rearrangements and falls short of the full clone set. An unresolved V gene accounts for under half of the shortfall where checked; the remainder is of unknown origin. The V and J calls and the clone size are those of that table, but D and trimming were determined from the DNA. The sample table lists over 600,000 clones, about nine tenths of them with a count of one. The ten most abundant clones make up over 0.2% of the sample.

Material for sequencing was peripheral blood. This sequence was found in a woman in her late teens or twenties with acute or convalescent COVID-19. This chain joins TRBV5-8 to TRBJ1-1; 7 central nucleotides agree with TRBD1. The CDR3 sequence is CASSSNNRGYTEAFF. The nucleotide sequence reads TGTGCCAGCAGCTCCAACAACAGGGGATACACTGAAGCTTTCTTT.